Below, 2 T cell receptor beta chains from the same sample are listed, as sequenced in a study of a mutant IDH1 vaccine in newly diagnosed glioma. Only in-frame clones appear in the TCRdb table, and some are missing; sequencing was by immunoSEQ multiplex PCR. The sample contains about 50,000 clones, roughly 88% of which appear only once. Time point of the sample: baseline, week 1 (first vaccination visit). Stated treatment: pre-vaccination baseline after standard-of-care therapy. The starting material was PBMCs, obtained from a glioma patient treated with radiotherapy, temozolomide or both. The receptor source for this set is a man between 35 and 55 years old with glioma.

The chain joins TRBV27 to TRBJ2-7; D ambiguous. CDR1 and CDR2 (germline): MNHEY, SMNVEV (reference sequence). The V and J ends lost 3 bases and 0 bases respectively, with 9 bases between them. There are 14 residues in the CDR3. The CDR3 bases are TGTGCCAGCAGTTTTTACGGAAGCTCCTACGAGCAGTACTTC. Protein: CASSFYGSSYEQYF.

This rearrangement joins TRBV7-9 to TRBJ2-7, with TRBD1 identical over 9 bases. The V and J ends lost 5 bases and 6 bases, in that order; junction bases with no gene match: 8. Germline V gene lookup returns CDR1 SEHNR and CDR2 FQNEAQ (reference sequence). This CDR3 is 14 amino acids long. CDR3: CASSHGQGYSEQYF. The CDR3 DNA follows: TGTGCCAGCAGCCACGGACAGGGGTATAGCGAGCAGTACTTC.